The 9 T cell receptor beta chains in this list originate from one sample, sequenced in a study of shared clonotypes between healthy human individuals. Method: immunoSEQ multiplex PCR; TCRdb's copy keeps in-frame clones and lacks some. The table lists about 2 million clones, roughly 95% of them singletons. The sequenced sample consisted of naive CD4+ T cells sorted from blood. Stated subset: CD45RA+ positively selected. These receptors all come from a man aged 18 to 29 in good health.

The chain recombines TRBV5-1 with TRBJ2-1; D is perhaps TRBD2 (5 bases). Trimming removed 3 bases at V and 4 bases at J, with 14 bases between. Per the germline V gene, CDR1 is SGHRS and CDR2 is YFSETQ. This CDR3 contains 15 residues. CDR3 nucleotide sequence: TGCGCCAGCAGCTCGGTGGGCGGGCCTTACAATGAGCAGTTCTTC. The encoded protein is CASSSVGGPYNEQFF.

The J gene is TRBJ2-2, the V gene TRBV10-2; no reliable D call. The CDR3 spans 11 residues. Germline CDR1 reads WSHSY; CDR2 reads SAAADI. The ends were cut back, 4 bases at V and 7 bases at J, with 4 bases in the middle. In DNA form, the CDR3 reads TGCGCCAGCAGTGTAAGCGGGGAGCTGTTTTTT. Translated, it gives CASSVSGELFF.

The chain links TRBV28 to TRBJ2-2, with 8 bases matching TRBD1. This CDR3 is 15 amino acids long. Trimming removed 5 bases from V and 4 bases from J; junction bases left unmatched: 6. Germline V gene data show CDR1 as MDHEN and CDR2 as SYDVKM. CDR3 nucleotide sequence: TGTGCCAGCAGTCTCAGACAGGGGTTCACCGGGGAGCTGTTTTTT. Translation: CASSLRQGFTGELFF.

The rearrangement uses TRBV5-1 and TRBJ1-3; D possibly corresponds to TRBD1 (5 bases). Germline CDR1 and CDR2: SGHRS and YFSETQ. This CDR3 is 17 amino acids long. Trimming cost V 4 bases and J 0 bases, with 17 bases left between them. The CDR3 loop is CASSLQPQESSGNTIYF. The CDR3, as DNA: TGCGCCAGCAGCCTTCAACCACAGGAAAGCTCTGGAAACACCATATATTTT.

The V call is TRBV18, the J call TRBJ2-7; D perhaps matches TRBD2 (6 bases). Germline-derived CDR1 and CDR2 are KGHSH and LQKENI. The CDR3 has 16 residues. V lost 3 bases and J 1 base, leaving 16 bases between the germline ends. CDR3 region: CASSPGRAGLSYEQYF. CDR3 coding DNA: TGTGCCAGCTCACCCGGCCGGGCGGGATTATCCTACGAGCAGTACTTC.

This chain uses TRBV19 with TRBJ1-1; 9 bases line up with TRBD1. The germline V gene has CDR1 LNHDA and CDR2 SQIVND (reference sequence). The CDR3 is 17 residues long. The trim removed 2 bases at V and 4 bases at J, leaving 11 bases unmatched. The CDR3 spells CASSILVTRDRATEAFF. The CDR3 DNA follows: TGTGCCAGTAGTATACTAGTGACCCGGGACAGGGCCACTGAAGCTTTCTTT.

Points on this clone: This sample also contains other DNA sequences that code for the same CDR3. This chain links TRBV6-5 with TRBJ1-5; TRBD1 matches 7 bases. This CDR3 is built from 15 residues. Trimming cost V 6 bases and J 0 bases; bases outside gene matches: 5. CDR1 and CDR2 from the germline V gene are MNHEY and SVGAGI. For the CDR3, the DNA is TGTGCCAGCAGCTCAGGGGGTAATAGCAATCAGCCCCAGCATTTT. Its translation: CASSSGGNSNQPQHF.

About this clone: The same CDR3 also results from other DNA sequences found in this sample. The chain joins TRBV10-3 to TRBJ2-5; 7 bases align to TRBD2. Trimming at V came to 0 bases and at J to 3 bases, leaving 1 base not matched to a gene. This CDR3 has 14 amino acids. Germline CDR1 and CDR2: ENHRY and SYGVKD. This CDR3 is CAISESGGKETQYF. The DNA for the CDR3 is TGTGCCATCAGTGAGTCGGGGGGGAAAGAGACCCAGTACTTC.

V gene TRBV2 combines with J gene TRBJ2-5; D possibly uses TRBD1 or TRBD2 (6 bases each). The CDR3 is 14 residues long. V was clipped by 7 bases and J by 2 bases, with 14 bases between them. Germline loops: CDR1 SNHLY, CDR2 FYNNEI. The CDR3 protein is CASTLGGSQETQYF. CDR3 sequence (DNA): TGTGCCAGCACTTTAGGGGGGTCGCAAGAGACCCAGTACTTC. The entire variable domain, with the rest obtained from reference TRBV2 and TRBJ2-5, is as follows: EPEVTQTPSHQVTQMGQEVILRCVPISNHLYFYWYRQILGQKVEFLVSFYNNEISEKSEIFDDQFSVERPDGSNFTLKIRSTKLEDSAMYFCASTLGGSQETQYFGPGTRLLVL.